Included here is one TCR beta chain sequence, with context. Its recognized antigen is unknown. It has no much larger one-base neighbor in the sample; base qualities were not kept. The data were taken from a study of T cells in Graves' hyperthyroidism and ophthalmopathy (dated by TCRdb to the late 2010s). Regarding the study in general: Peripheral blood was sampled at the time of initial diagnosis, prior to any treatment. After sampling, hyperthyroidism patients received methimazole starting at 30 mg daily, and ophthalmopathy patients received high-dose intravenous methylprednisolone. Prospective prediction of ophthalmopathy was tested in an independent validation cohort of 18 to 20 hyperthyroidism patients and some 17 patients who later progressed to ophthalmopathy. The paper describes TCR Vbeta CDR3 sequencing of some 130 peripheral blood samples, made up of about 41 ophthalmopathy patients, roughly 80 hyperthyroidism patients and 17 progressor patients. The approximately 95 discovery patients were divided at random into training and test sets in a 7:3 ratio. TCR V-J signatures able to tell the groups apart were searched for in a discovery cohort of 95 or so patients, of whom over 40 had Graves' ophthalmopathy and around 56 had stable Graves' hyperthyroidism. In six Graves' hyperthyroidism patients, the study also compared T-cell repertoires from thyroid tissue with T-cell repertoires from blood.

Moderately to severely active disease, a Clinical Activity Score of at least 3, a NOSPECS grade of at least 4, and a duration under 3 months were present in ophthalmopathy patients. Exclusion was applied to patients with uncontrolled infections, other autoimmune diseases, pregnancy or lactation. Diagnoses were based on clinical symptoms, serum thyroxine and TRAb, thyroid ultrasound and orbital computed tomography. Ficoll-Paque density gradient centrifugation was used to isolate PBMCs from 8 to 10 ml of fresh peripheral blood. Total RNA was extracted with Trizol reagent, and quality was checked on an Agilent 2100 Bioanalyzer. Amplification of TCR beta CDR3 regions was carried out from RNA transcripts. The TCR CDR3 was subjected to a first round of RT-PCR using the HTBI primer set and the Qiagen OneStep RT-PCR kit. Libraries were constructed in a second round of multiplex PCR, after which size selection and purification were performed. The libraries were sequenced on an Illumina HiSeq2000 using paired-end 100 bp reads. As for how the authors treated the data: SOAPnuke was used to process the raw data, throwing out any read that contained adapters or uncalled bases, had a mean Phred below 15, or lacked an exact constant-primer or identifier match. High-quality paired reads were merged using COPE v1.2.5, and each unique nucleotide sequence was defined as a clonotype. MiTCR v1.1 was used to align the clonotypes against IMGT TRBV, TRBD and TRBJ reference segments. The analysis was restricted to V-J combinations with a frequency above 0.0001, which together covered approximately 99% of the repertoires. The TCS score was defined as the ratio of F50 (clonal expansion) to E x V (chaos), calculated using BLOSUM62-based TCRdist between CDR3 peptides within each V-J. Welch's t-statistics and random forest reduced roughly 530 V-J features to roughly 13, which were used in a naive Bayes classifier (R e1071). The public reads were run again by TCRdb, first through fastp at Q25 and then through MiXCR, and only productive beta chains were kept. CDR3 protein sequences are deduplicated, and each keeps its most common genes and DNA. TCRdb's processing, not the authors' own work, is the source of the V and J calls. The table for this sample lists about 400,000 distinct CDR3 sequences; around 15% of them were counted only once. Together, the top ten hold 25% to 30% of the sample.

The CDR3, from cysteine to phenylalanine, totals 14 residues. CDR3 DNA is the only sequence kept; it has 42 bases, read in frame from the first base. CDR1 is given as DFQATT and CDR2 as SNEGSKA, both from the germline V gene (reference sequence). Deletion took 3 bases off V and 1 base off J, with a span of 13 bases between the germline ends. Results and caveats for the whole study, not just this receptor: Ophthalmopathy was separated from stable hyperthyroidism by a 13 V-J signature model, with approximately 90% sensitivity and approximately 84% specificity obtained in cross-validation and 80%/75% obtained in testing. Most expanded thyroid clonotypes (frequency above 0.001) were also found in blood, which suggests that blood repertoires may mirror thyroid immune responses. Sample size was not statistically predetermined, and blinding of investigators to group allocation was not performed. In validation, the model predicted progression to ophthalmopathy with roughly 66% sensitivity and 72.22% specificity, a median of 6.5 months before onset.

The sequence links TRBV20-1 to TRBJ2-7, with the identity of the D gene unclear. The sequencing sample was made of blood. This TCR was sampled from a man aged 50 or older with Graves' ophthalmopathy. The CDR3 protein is CSARAGLGSYEQYF. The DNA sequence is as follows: TGCAGTGCTAGGGCCGGGCTTGGTTCCTACGAGCAGTACTTC.